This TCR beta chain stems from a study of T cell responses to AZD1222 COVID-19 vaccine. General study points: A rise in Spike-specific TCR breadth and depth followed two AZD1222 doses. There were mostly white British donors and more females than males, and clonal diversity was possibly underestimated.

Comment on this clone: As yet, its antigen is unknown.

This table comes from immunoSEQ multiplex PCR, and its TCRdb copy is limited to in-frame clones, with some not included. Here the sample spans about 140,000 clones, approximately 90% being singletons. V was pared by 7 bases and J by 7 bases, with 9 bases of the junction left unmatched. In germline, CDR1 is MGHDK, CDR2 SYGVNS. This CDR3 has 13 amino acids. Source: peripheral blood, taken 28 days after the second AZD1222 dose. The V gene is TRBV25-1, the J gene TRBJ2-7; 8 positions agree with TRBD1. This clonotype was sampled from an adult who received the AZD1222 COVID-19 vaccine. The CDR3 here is CASIRTGTSEQYF. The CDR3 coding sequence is TGTGCCAGCATTCGGACAGGGACAAGTGAGCAGTACTTC.